The 9 T cell receptor beta chains reported below all come from one sample, sequenced in a study of radiotherapy plus CTLA-4 blockade in lung cancer. Assay: immunoSEQ multiplex PCR; the TCRdb copy retains only in-frame clones and omits some. The sample holds about 56,000 clones; approximately 79% are singletons and the top ten take around a sixth. The sequencing used peripheral blood, collected from a patient treated with radiotherapy plus ipilimumab. The source is a human donor with non-small cell lung cancer who had a complete response to radiotherapy plus ipilimumab.

A remark on this clone: Being one base from a much bigger clone, this may be a read error. The chain is built from TRBV6-1 and TRBJ1-1; TRBD1 matches at 9 bases. Germline values: CDR1 MNHNS, CDR2 SASEGT. CDR3 length: 14 amino acids. V gave up 3 bases and J gave up 3 bases; unmatched junction bases: 2. The CDR3 DNA reads TGTGCCAGCAGTGATCGGACAGGGGACACTGAAGCTTTCTTT. Encoded protein: CASSDRTGDTEAFF.

This clone was seen a few times. The chain couples TRBV10-3 to TRBJ2-2; 7 bases are a match to TRBD2. Germline V gene sequence: CDR1 ENHRY, CDR2 SYGVKD. Trimming at V came to 7 bases and at J to 3 bases, leaving 8 bases not matched to a gene. The CDR3 is 15 residues long. Here the CDR3 DNA reads TGTGCCATCACCCGGGGAGGGACGGACACCGGGGAGCTGTTTTTT. Its translation is CAITRGGTDTGELFF.

The rearrangement links TRBV27 to TRBJ2-1; unclear D gene. The V gene's germline CDR1 is MNHEY and CDR2 SMNVEV (reference sequence). Deletions cut 7 bases from V and 0 bases from J, with 13 bases between. The CDR3 covers 15 residues. CDR3 sequence (DNA): TGTGCCAGCACCCCGGGTCCGGGCTCCTACAATGAGCAGTTCTTC. Translated, it gives CASTPGPGSYNEQFF.

DNA for the CDR3: TGTGCCAGCTCAAGGGACATTATGAACACTGAAGCTTTCTTT. Translation: CASSRDIMNTEAFF. The chain is built from TRBV18 and TRBJ1-1; weak D call: TRBD1 (6 bases). This CDR3 has 14 residues. Trimming stripped 5 bases from V and 0 bases from J, with 10 bases between. Germline V CDR1 and CDR2: KGHSH, LQKENI. The variable domain in full, with the rest retrieved from reference TRBV18 and TRBJ1-1, is NAGVMQNPRHLVRRRGQEARLRCSPMKGHSHVYWYRQLPEEGLKFMVYLQKENIIDESGMPKERFSAEFPKEGPSILRIQQVVRGDSAAYFCASSRDIMNTEAFFGQGTRLTVV.

This clone was observed a few times. V and J are TRBV18 and TRBJ2-3; 9 nucleotides match TRBD2. This CDR3 has 18 residues. Trimming at V came to 3 bases and at J to 3 bases, leaving 13 bases not matched to a gene. Germline V lookup: CDR1 KGHSH, CDR2 LQKENI. The CDR3 protein is CASSPSGSHPPATDTQYF. Written as DNA, the CDR3 is TGTGCCAGCTCACCTAGCGGGAGCCACCCCCCCGCAACAGATACGCAGTATTTT.

The genes are TRBV27 and TRBJ2-7; 11 bases match TRBD2. This CDR3 region has 15 residues. Losses at the gene ends were 5 bases for V and 5 bases for J; bases not matched to a gene: 8. Germline V gene data show CDR1 as MNHEY and CDR2 as SMNVEV (reference sequence). DNA of the CDR3: TGTGCCAGCAGTCCGCAACTAGCGGGGGTTAACGAGCAGTACTTC. Its protein is CASSPQLAGVNEQYF.

The J gene is TRBJ2-1, the V gene TRBV2; 10 bases fit TRBD1. V dropped 7 bases and J dropped 3; count of bases not matched to a gene: 6. This CDR3 spans 15 amino acids. Germline CDR1 reads SNHLY; CDR2 reads FYNNEI. The CDR3 DNA sequence: TGTGCCAGCATTCCCCGGGACAGGGGCTACAATGAGCAGTTCTTC. Its translation: CASIPRDRGYNEQFF.

This chain joins TRBV7-9 and TRBJ2-1; possible D gene TRBD2, 5 bases. The CDR3 length is 15 residues. V lost 0 bases and J 6 bases, leaving 12 bases between the germline ends. Germline assignment: CDR1 SEHNR and CDR2 FQNEAQ (reference sequence). The CDR3 sequence is CASSLAGGSSNEQFF. In DNA form, the CDR3 reads TGTGCCAGCAGCTTAGCGGGCGGGTCTAGCAATGAGCAGTTCTTC. Full variable domain (outside the CDR3, taken from reference TRBV7-9 and TRBJ2-1): DTGVSQNPRHKITKRGQNVTFRCDPISEHNRLYWYRQTLGQGPEFLTYFQNEAQLEKSRLLSDRFSAERPKGSFSTLEIQRTEQGDSAMYLCASSLAGGSSNEQFFGPGTRLTVL.

J is TRBJ1-5 and V is TRBV7-6, with a tentative D call TRBD1 (6 bases). CDR3 size: 14 residues. The germline V and J ends were trimmed by 5 bases and 3 bases, with 11 bases remaining between them. Germline values: CDR1 SGHVS, CDR2 FNYEAQ. The CDR3 region is CASSKDSDNQPQHF. CDR3 DNA: TGTGCCAGCAGCAAGGACAGTGACAATCAGCCCCAGCATTTT.